This T cell receptor (beta chain) derives from a study of human T cells and chemical hapten exposure. TCRdb re-called the RACE reads through MiXCR, storing one row per CDR3 protein. This sample has some 400,000 distinct CDR3 sequences, with around 4.8% found just once. In this sample, this clonotype turned up many times. Time point here: patch test 1, 2 weeks after DPC sensitization. Treatment described: therapeutic diphenylcyclopropenone sensitization with weekly scalp DPC. CDR1 SQVTM and CDR2 ANQGSEA come from the germline V gene. V dropped 3 bases and J dropped 2 bases, with 10 bases sitting between them. The CDR3 runs to 14 residues.

The genes are TRBV29-1 and TRBJ2-2; possibly TRBD2 for D (5 bases). The clonotype was recovered from a woman aged 45 to 65 with alopecia areata. Some clones in this sample may be carry-over from other donors' samples. This specimen was whole blood, taken in connection with sensitization to the hapten diphenylcyclopropenone (DPC). The CDR3 DNA reads as TGCAGCGTTGAGTTCGGGGTAAACACCGGGGAGCTGTTTTTT. This codes for CSVEFGVNTGELFF.